Below, 3 T cell receptor beta chains from the same sample are listed, as sequenced in a study of CD8 T cells in Susac syndrome. Reverse transcription used about 0.45 to 1 ug RNA and random hexamers. Via MiXCR, TCRdb re-called the immunoSEQ multiplex PCR reads, giving one row per CDR3 protein. Of some 130,000 distinct CDR3 sequences in the sample, 95% were seen once. The sample was CD8+ T cells from PBMCs. The receptors were sampled from a human donor with Susac syndrome.

This chain connects TRBV7-9 to TRBJ2-1; TRBD2 agrees at 12 bases. Germline-derived CDR1 and CDR2 are SEHNR and FQNEAQ (reference sequence). The CDR3 totals 14 residues. The J segment lost 9 bases and the V segment lost 5 bases, leaving 5 bases of the junction unmatched. This CDR3 reads CASSQPGLAGEQFF. CDR3 nucleotides: TGTGCCAGCAGCCAGCCGGGACTAGCGGGTGAGCAGTTCTTC.

This clonotype was seen once. The chain couples TRBV6-6 to TRBJ1-4; D possibly corresponds to TRBD1 (6 bases). Trimming removed 8 bases from V and 10 bases from J, with 8 bases in between. Germline values: CDR1 MNHNY, CDR2 SVGAGI (reference sequence). The CDR3 is 10 amino acids. The CDR3 DNA reads as TGTGCCAGCTTACAGGGAAAACTGTTTTTT. Residues: CASLQGKLFF.

The rearrangement uses TRBV9 and TRBJ1-2, with 9 bases fitting TRBD1. V was clipped by 4 bases and J by 6 bases; unmatched bases: 7. This CDR3 region has 14 residues. Germline-derived CDR1 and CDR2 are SGDLS and YYNGEE. The CDR3 sequence: CASSPPTGGHGYTF. As DNA, the CDR3 is TGTGCCAGCAGCCCTCCGACAGGGGGTCATGGCTACACCTTC.